This TCR beta chain was sequenced for a study of CD8+ T cells in alopecia areata. Study context: Using the percentage of affected scalp area, treated patients' severity was scored.

Isolated RNA was reverse transcribed into cDNA used as the sequencing template. Sequenced by immunoSEQ multiplex PCR; TCRdb stores in-frame clones only, minus some. The sample has fewer than 200,000 clones; 55% to 75% are singletons. This clone has more than one count but fewer than ten. Per germline, CDR1 SEHNR and CDR2 FQNEAQ (reference sequence). V lost 5 bases, J lost 5 bases, and 15 bases lay in between. This CDR3 has 14 residues. The sample's treatment: oral pan-JAK inhibitor, 5-10 mg twice daily. Alopecia areata patients provided lesional scalp punch biopsies and peripheral blood, both collected for the study.

The clonotype originates from a human donor with alopecia areata. The chain couples TRBV7-9 to TRBJ2-5; possibly TRBD2 for D (6 bases). The input for sequencing was CD4+ T cells sorted from blood, taken at week 24, from a patient treated with tofacitinib. The CDR3 nucleotides read TGTGCCAGCAGCACGGGACTGGGGAGGGAGACCCAGTACTTC. Protein sequence: CASSTGLGRETQYF.